The rows below give T cell receptor beta chains drawn from one sample of a study of cytomegalovirus exposure and HLA in healthy donors. Profiling relied on immunoSEQ multiplex PCR, and the TCRdb table lists in-frame clones only, not all of them. The table gives 150,000 to 200,000 clones; the top ten clones make up less than 0.85% of it. Sequenced material: PBMCs. These receptors came from a boy younger than 18 in good health and CMV-seronegative. The CDR3 runs from the conserved cysteine through the conserved F or W. Fields, in order: D gene, J gene, V gene, CDR3 length, CDR3 protein, CDR3 DNA. A D gene is named only where the DNA matches it firmly.

D gene: -
J gene: TRBJ2-2
V gene: TRBV19
CDR3 length: 18
CDR3 protein: CASSIGPWRTANTGELFF
CDR3 DNA: TGTGCCAGTAGTATAGGCCCCTGGAGGACAGCGAACACCGGGGAGCTGTTTTTT

D gene: -
J gene: TRBJ2-6
V gene: TRBV19
CDR3 length: 15
CDR3 protein: CASSMELSGANVLTF
CDR3 DNA: TGTGCCAGTAGTATGGAGCTATCTGGGGCCAACGTCCTGACTTTC

D gene: -
J gene: TRBJ1-1
V gene: TRBV7-6
CDR3 length: 15
CDR3 protein: CASSLEGRVNTEAFF
CDR3 DNA: TGTGCCAGCAGCTTAGAGGGCAGGGTGAACACTGAAGCTTTCTTT

D gene: TRBD2
J gene: TRBJ2-1
V gene: TRBV30
CDR3 length: 17
CDR3 protein: CAWSVRGLAGGRIEQFF
CDR3 DNA: TGTGCCTGGAGTGTACGCGGACTAGCGGGGGGACGGATTGAGCAGTTCTTC

D gene: -
J gene: TRBJ1-1
V gene: TRBV19
CDR3 length: 14
CDR3 protein: CASSIGHLNTEAFF
CDR3 DNA: TGTGCCAGTAGTATTGGACACCTGAACACTGAAGCTTTCTTT

D gene: -
J gene: TRBJ1-5
V gene: TRBV5-8
CDR3 length: 14
CDR3 protein: CASSGSQGRQPQHF
CDR3 DNA: TGTGCCAGCAGCGGTAGCCAGGGGCGGCAGCCCCAGCATTTT

D gene: -
J gene: TRBJ2-7
V gene: TRBV7-8
CDR3 length: 13
CDR3 protein: CASSPRVSYEQYF
CDR3 DNA: TGTGCCAGCAGCCCTCGAGTCTCCTACGAGCAGTACTTC

D gene: -
J gene: TRBJ1-2
V gene: TRBV7-6
CDR3 length: 12
CDR3 protein: CASSLEGRFYTF
CDR3 DNA: TGTGCCAGCAGCTTAGAAGGGAGGTTCTACACCTTC

D gene: -
J gene: TRBJ1-2
V gene: TRBV28
CDR3 length: 14
CDR3 protein: CASSLGGGVYGYTF
CDR3 DNA: TGTGCCAGCAGTTTAGGTGGAGGGGTCTATGGCTACACCTTC

D gene: -
J gene: TRBJ2-6
V gene: TRBV9
CDR3 length: 15
CDR3 protein: CASSVAESGANVLTF
CDR3 DNA: TGTGCCAGCAGCGTAGCCGAGTCTGGGGCCAACGTCCTGACTTTC

D gene: -
J gene: TRBJ2-2
V gene: TRBV6-1
CDR3 length: 15
CDR3 protein: CASSGPLANTGELFF
CDR3 DNA: TGTGCCAGCAGTGGCCCACTAGCGAACACCGGGGAGCTGTTTTTT

D gene: -
J gene: TRBJ2-7
V gene: TRBV30
CDR3 length: 13
CDR3 protein: CASSRGTLYEQYF
CDR3 DNA: TGTGCCTCCTCGAGAGGGACACTTTACGAGCAGTACTTC

D gene: TRBD2
J gene: TRBJ2-1
V gene: TRBV4-3
CDR3 length: 16
CDR3 protein: CASSPMLTSGGEGQFF
CDR3 DNA: TGCGCCAGCAGCCCAATGCTGACTAGCGGGGGGGAGGGGCAGTTCTTC

D gene: -
J gene: TRBJ2-1
V gene: TRBV7-8
CDR3 length: 16
CDR3 protein: CASSLFPGGKRDEQFF
CDR3 DNA: TGTGCCAGCAGCTTATTCCCGGGGGGCAAGAGGGATGAGCAGTTCTTC

D gene: -
J gene: TRBJ2-3
V gene: TRBV10-1
CDR3 length: 13
CDR3 protein: CASSRRVSDTQYF
CDR3 DNA: TGCGCCAGCAGCCGTCGGGTGTCAGATACGCAGTATTTT

D gene: -
J gene: TRBJ1-4
V gene: TRBV14
CDR3 length: 16
CDR3 protein: CASSPSPGRRPEKLFF
CDR3 DNA: TGTGCCAGCAGCCCCTCCCCGGGGAGGCGACCCGAAAAACTGTTTTTT

D gene: -
J gene: TRBJ2-7
V gene: TRBV6-1
CDR3 length: 15
CDR3 protein: CASKLTGTGTYEQYF
CDR3 DNA: TGTGCCAGCAAACTCACCGGGACTGGGACCTACGAGCAGTACTTC

D gene: -
J gene: TRBJ1-1
V gene: TRBV7-8
CDR3 length: 14
CDR3 protein: CASSLGAGGTEAFF
CDR3 DNA: TGTGCCAGCAGCTTAGGTGCGGGAGGCACTGAAGCTTTCTTT

D gene: -
J gene: TRBJ1-2
V gene: TRBV21-1
CDR3 length: 14
CDR3 protein: CASSNVGTGHSYTF
CDR3 DNA: TGTGCCAGCAGCAATGTTGGGACAGGGCATAGCTACACCTTC